The T cell receptor beta chain under discussion was sequenced for a study of blood T cell repertoires in COVID-19. Looking at the study overall: The United States, Italy and Spain provided the acute and convalescent COVID-19 samples. PBMCs, B-cell-depleted T cells, or T cells were the source of the cDNA or gDNA that made up the material.

Authors' processing steps: Reference gene primer amplification gave estimated nucleated cell counts. Clones were sequenced by immunoSEQ multiplex PCR, and TCRdb holds only the in-frame ones, with some missing. V, J and clone size are taken as reported in that table, and D and trimming were inferred from the DNA itself. Here the sample spans around 250,000 clones, roughly 86% being singletons. Germline V gene lookup returns CDR1 LNHDA and CDR2 SQIVND (reference sequence). With V trimmed by 5 bases and J by 6 bases, 12 bases remained unmatched. The CDR3 consists of 16 residues. The sample consisted of peripheral blood. The source is a man older than 75 with acute or convalescent COVID-19. The chain combines TRBV19 with TRBJ2-3; 9 bases agree with TRBD1. This chain's CDR3 is CASSSSGTGMGDTQYF. CDR3 bases: TGTGCCAGTAGTTCCTCCGGGACAGGGATGGGGGATACGCAGTATTTT.